The 18 T cell receptor beta chains reported below all come from one sample, sequenced in a study of beta chain features in type 1 diabetes. Of the isolated RNA, all was reverse transcribed, and so the sequenced material was expressed TCRB transcripts. The protocol was immunoSEQ multiplex PCR, while the TCRdb copy is restricted to in-frame clones and leaves out a portion. The sample yields 680,000 or so clones, about a sixth seen once. The sequenced sample consisted of naive CD4+ T cells from blood. The receptors shown here come from a man in his late teens or twenties in good health.

The J gene is TRBJ2-4, the V gene TRBV29-1; D is unclear. Germline V gene sequence: CDR1 SQVTM, CDR2 ANQGSEA. The V and J ends lost 3 bases and 0 bases respectively, with 6 bases between them. The CDR3 contains 13 residues. CDR3 loop: CSVEGSAKNIQYF. The CDR3 DNA reads as TGCAGCGTTGAGGGGTCAGCCAAAAACATTCAGTACTTC.

This rearrangement joins TRBV9 to TRBJ1-2; possibly TRBD1 for D (5 bases). Germline CDR1 and CDR2: SGDLS and YYNGEE. CDR3 size: 15 residues. Trimming took 5 bases from V and 6 from J, leaving 20 bases between them. The CDR3 region is CASSITSGGSNGYTF. The CDR3 nucleotides are TGTGCCAGCAGTATAACGTCTGGGGGTAGCAATGGCTACACCTTC.

This clone appeared a single time. The chain employs TRBV4-3 and TRBJ2-1, with D uncertain. With 0 bases removed from V and 2 bases from J, the gap between germline ends came to 14 bases. CDR1 and CDR2 from the germline V gene are LGHNA and YSLEER. The CDR3 is 17 residues long. CDR3 sequence (DNA): TGCGCCAGCAGCCAAGATAACGGCCTAGGGACCTACAATGAGCAGTTCTTC. Protein: CASSQDNGLGTYNEQFF.

This sequence joins TRBV7-9 and TRBJ1-6, with D unresolved. CDR1 and CDR2 from the germline V gene are SEHNR and FQNEAQ (reference sequence). This CDR3 has 16 amino acids. The V end was cut by 5 bases, the J end by 8 bases, with 19 bases between. The DNA for the CDR3 is TGTGCCAGCAGCGCCCAGCGGGTCAGGCCTGATTCACCCCTCCACTTT. Its protein product is CASSAQRVRPDSPLHF.

The chain is built from TRBV7-6 and TRBJ2-7; D perhaps matches TRBD1 (5 bases). Deletions cut 1 base from V and 4 bases from J, with 8 bases between. Germline CDR1 and CDR2: SGHVS and FNYEAQ. This CDR3 region has 13 residues. CDR3 DNA: TGTGCCAGCAGCTTAGGAAGGGGATACGAGCAGTACTTC. Encoded protein: CASSLGRGYEQYF.

The CDR3 loop reads CASSERMGRSNYGYTF. Here the CDR3 DNA reads TGTGCCAGCAGCGAGAGGATGGGACGGTCTAACTATGGCTACACCTTC. This chain connects TRBV9 to TRBJ1-2, with D perhaps matching TRBD1 (5 bases). The germline gives CDR1 SGDLS, CDR2 YYNGEE. The length of the CDR3 is 16 residues. Trimming removed 3 bases at V and 0 bases at J, with 15 bases between.

The chain joins TRBV5-4 to TRBJ2-7; D is tentatively TRBD1 or TRBD2 (5 bases each). CDR3 size: 15 residues. Trimming took off 4 bases at V and 2 bases at J, with 16 bases between the two ends. Germline V CDR1 and CDR2: SGHNT, YYREEE (reference sequence). CDR3 residues: CASSPAGTAAYEQYF. DNA of the CDR3: TGTGCCAGCAGCCCGGCCGGGACGGCAGCCTACGAGCAGTACTTC.

This clone was detected only a few times. The V and J genes are TRBV27 and TRBJ2-5, with a possible D match to TRBD1 (5 bases). Trimming pared 5 bases from V and 2 bases from J, leaving 6 bases between. Germline CDR1 reads MNHEY; CDR2 reads SMNVEV (reference sequence). The CDR3 has 12 residues. Written as DNA, the CDR3 is TGTGCCAGCAGTGACAGACAAGAGACCCAGTACTTC. This sequence encodes CASSDRQETQYF.

This CDR3 reads CASSLALTSGYNEQFF. The DNA of the CDR3 is TGTGCCAGCAGCTTGGCCCTGACTAGCGGATACAATGAGCAGTTCTTC. The chain employs TRBV5-4 and TRBJ2-1; 9 nucleotides match TRBD2. Trimming at V came to 0 bases and at J to 4 bases, leaving 5 bases not matched to a gene. This CDR3 spans 16 amino acids. From germline, CDR1 is SGHNT and CDR2 YYREEE (reference sequence).

The chain couples TRBV11-2 to TRBJ2-3; TRBD1 might be the D (6 bases). This CDR3 region has 15 residues. Trimming shortened V by 5 bases and J by 0 bases, and 12 bases separated the two germline ends. Per germline, CDR1 SGHAT and CDR2 FQNNGV. The CDR3 DNA follows: TGTGCCAGCAGCAGATGGACAGCTAGCACAGATACGCAGTATTTT. Protein product: CASSRWTASTDTQYF.

The CDR3 DNA reads as TGCGCCAGCAGCTTTAGCGGGGTTCAAGAGACCCAGTACTTC. Translation gives CASSFSGVQETQYF. The rearrangement uses TRBV5-1 and TRBJ2-5; 8 positions match TRBD2. The CDR3 has 14 amino acids. Germline CDR1 is SGHRS and CDR2 is YFSETQ. Unmatched junction bases numbered 2, after V lost 2 bases and J lost 2 bases.

The genes are TRBV28 and TRBJ2-6, with unresolved D. CDR1 and CDR2 (germline): MDHEN, SYDVKM. The CDR3 is 16 amino acids. V was clipped by 1 base and J by 0 bases, with 7 bases between them. In DNA form, the CDR3 reads TGTGCCAGCAGTTTATACATGAGCTCTGGGGCCAACGTCCTGACTTTC. It yields the protein CASSLYMSSGANVLTF.

The chain has TRBV11-1 and TRBJ1-1, with D maybe TRBD1 (6 bases). The V end was cut by 5 bases, the J end by 1 base, with 8 bases between. CDR1 SGHAT and CDR2 FQDESV come from the germline V gene (reference sequence). This CDR3 has 13 residues. CDR3 protein: CASSVQGNTEAFF. The CDR3 region has the DNA TGTGCCAGCAGCGTACAGGGGAACACTGAAGCTTTCTTT.

This clone was counted only a few times. This chain connects TRBV7-2 to TRBJ1-5, with D maybe TRBD1 (5 bases). V was pared by 2 bases and J by 1 base, with 6 bases between. The CDR3 is 14 residues long. Germline lookup yields CDR1 SGHTA and CDR2 FQGNSA. This CDR3 is CASSLRGSNQPQHF. The CDR3 nucleotides read TGTGCCAGCAGCTTAAGGGGCAGCAATCAGCCCCAGCATTTT. Variable domain in full (rest from reference TRBV7-2 and TRBJ1-5): GAGVSQSPSNKVTEKGKDVELRCDPISGHTALYWYRQSLGQGLEFLIYFQGNSAPDKSGLPSDRFSAERTGGSVSTLTIQRTQQEDSAVYLCASSLRGSNQPQHFGDGTRLSIL.

This clone was seen a few times. The chain combines TRBV4-3 with TRBJ2-7; 10 bases map to TRBD2. Per the germline V gene, CDR1 is LGHNA and CDR2 is YSLEER. The CDR3 covers 15 residues. The V gene end was trimmed by 1 base and the J gene end by 5 bases; junction bases not matched to a gene: 5. CDR3 coding DNA: TGCGCCAGCAGCCAAGCGCTAGCGGGAGCAAACGAGCAGTACTTC. This codes for CASSQALAGANEQYF.

This clone was detected a few times. The rearrangement joins TRBV4-2 to TRBJ2-7, with TRBD1 matching 8 bases. Germline CDR1 is LGHNA and CDR2 is YNFKEQ. J gave up 4 bases and V 1 base, and 9 bases lay outside the gene matches. This CDR3 contains 16 residues. CDR3 loop: CASSQAYQGATYEQYF. CDR3 nucleotides: TGTGCCAGCAGCCAAGCTTACCAGGGGGCGACGTACGAGCAGTACTTC.

The V gene is TRBV7-9, the J gene TRBJ1-2, with TRBD1 matching over 9 bases. The CDR3 sequence is 14 residues long. J lost 3 bases, V lost 4 bases, and 3 bases had no gene match. Germline V gives CDR1 SEHNR, CDR2 FQNEAQ (reference sequence). CDR3 coding DNA: TGTGCCAGCAGCTCCGGGACAGGGCACTATGGCTACACCTTC. It is translated as CASSSGTGHYGYTF.

V usage is TRBV6-8 and J usage is TRBJ2-7; 9 bases align to TRBD1. Looked up from germline, CDR1 is MNHGY and CDR2 is SAAAGT. The CDR3 is 14 residues long. J was trimmed by 7 bases and V by 0 bases; bases with no gene match: 4. The CDR3 sequence is CASSYSQGAREQYF. The CDR3 DNA follows: TGTGCCAGCAGTTACTCACAGGGGGCGCGAGAGCAGTACTTC.